This TCR beta chain was captured by sequencing in a study of blood T cells in healthy people across ages. This clonotype was found a few times. Combining a sample-barcoded 5' primer with a J-beta primer mix, a second PCR ran for 7 to 11 cycles. One entry per CDR3 protein results from TCRdb running MiXCR on the 5' RACE reads. The data contain fewer than 950,000 distinct CDR3 sequences, 36% of them seen just once; the ten biggest clones take up roughly 13%. J lost 0 bases, V lost 0 bases, and 4 bases had no gene match. The CDR3 has 16 amino acids. Germline CDR1 and CDR2: MGHRA and YSYEKL. This TCR came from a young man in good health. Sequencing used blood. The rearrangement links TRBV4-1 to TRBJ2-7; 8 bases are a match to TRBD1. CDR3 protein: CASSQDQGALSYEQYF. The CDR3 DNA reads TGCGCCAGCAGCCAAGATCAGGGGGCGCTCTCCTACGAGCAGTACTTC.